This T cell receptor beta chain was retrieved from a study of low-dose radiotherapy and immunotherapy resistance in tumors. Study summary: Dosing of intravenous cyclophosphamide at 200 mg/m2 occurred every two weeks and took place one day prior to radiation and immunotherapy.

As to time point: after trial treatment. Treatment of the sample: LDRT plus nivolumab, ipilimumab, low-dose cyclophosphamide and aspirin (RACIN trial). Administered to the donors were nivolumab, ipilimumab, aspirin, low-dose cyclophosphamide and low-dose radiotherapy. Eligibility was restricted to patients presenting with advanced solid tumors that lacked tumor-infiltrating lymphocytes. CDR1 is ENHRY and CDR2 is SYGVKD in the germline V gene. The CDR3 is made up of 12 amino acids. V lost 6 bases and J lost 4, with 10 bases in between. Alpha- and beta-chain coverage of first-strand cDNA came from TRAV- and TRBV-specific primers. The TCRs were subjected to amplification over approximately 20 PCR cycles employing a constant-region primer in conjunction with a V-primer adapter. Amplification of the isolated mRNA used in vitro transcription. One entry per CDR3 protein results from TCRdb running MiXCR on the reads. This table holds about 30,000 distinct CDR3 sequences, approximately 49% found once.

The specimen was PBMCs, collected after low-dose radiotherapy plus immunotherapy. This clonotype was sampled from a male donor with gallbladder cancer. This sequence joins TRBV10-3 and TRBJ2-7; D may be TRBD1 (6 bases). CDR3 region: CAIRSTGYEQYF. CDR3 sequence (DNA): TGTGCCATCAGATCGACAGGTTACGAGCAGTACTTC.